These 12 T cell receptor beta chains were sequenced from one sample in a study of T-cell memory formation after mild COVID-19. TCRdb redid the calling of the 5' RACE reads with MiXCR, one entry per CDR3 protein. This table has hundreds of thousands of distinct CDR3 sequences, nearly 25% appearing once. The specimen sequenced was PBMCs or a T cell subset sorted from them (not recorded which). The receptor source for this set is an adult woman who had mild COVID-19 (a few samples of this study predate the infection). Cell type and time point are not known.

This clonotype has just a few counts. The rearrangement uses TRBV20-1 and TRBJ2-3; no firm D call. V was pared by 2 bases and J by 7 bases, with 16 bases between. Looked up from germline, CDR1 is DFQATT and CDR2 is SNEGSKA (reference sequence). The CDR3 covers 14 residues. The CDR3 protein is CSARSTGRTHTQYF. As DNA, the CDR3 is TGCAGTGCTAGATCGACGGGCCGCACGCATACGCAGTATTTT.

This chain connects TRBV20-1 to TRBJ2-7; D might be TRBD1 or TRBD2, each matching 6 bases. The CDR3 extends over 17 amino acids. In germline, CDR1 is DFQATT, CDR2 SNEGSKA (reference sequence). V was clipped by 1 base and J by 7 bases, with 26 bases between them. The CDR3 region has the DNA TGCAGTGCTAGAGCGCATGATAGCGGACAGCTGAAGGGTGAGCAGTACTTC. Translation: CSARAHDSGQLKGEQYF.

The chain employs TRBV30 and TRBJ1-6; tentative D call: TRBD1 (5 bases). This CDR3 region has 13 residues. Germline V gives CDR1 GTSNPN, CDR2 SVGIG (reference sequence). Trimming removed 0 bases at V and 6 bases at J, with 6 bases between. CDR3 in DNA: TGTGCCTGGAGTGTACAGGTTAATTCACCCCTCCACTTT. As protein: CAWSVQVNSPLHF.

The gene calls are TRBV7-3 and TRBJ1-1, with no clear D. The CDR3 loop spans 14 amino acids. The V gene lost 3 bases and the J gene lost 2 bases, with 10 bases spanning the gap. The germline V gene has CDR1 SGHTA and CDR2 FQGTGA. CDR3 loop: CASSLGMVNTEAFF. CDR3 coding DNA: TGTGCCAGCAGCTTGGGGATGGTTAACACTGAAGCTTTCTTT.

This chain uses TRBV14 with TRBJ1-2; D not certain. In germline, CDR1 is SGHDN, CDR2 FVKESK. This CDR3 comprises 15 residues. V lost 0 bases to trimming and J lost 4 bases, with 12 bases between them. The CDR3 spells CASSQDEVWGYGYTF. The CDR3 nucleotides read TGTGCCAGCAGCCAAGATGAAGTATGGGGCTATGGCTACACCTTC. Full variable domain (remainder filled in from reference TRBV14 and TRBJ1-2): EAGVTQFPSHSVIEKGQTVTLRCDPISGHDNLYWYRRVMGKEIKFLLHFVKESKQDESGMPNNRFLAERTGGTYSTLKVQPAELEDSGVYFCASSQDEVWGYGYTFGSGTRLTVV.

V usage is TRBV7-9 and J usage is TRBJ1-2; weak D call: TRBD1 (6 bases). V was trimmed by 0 bases and J by 4 bases, leaving 9 bases between them. The CDR3 runs 14 residues. Germline CDR1 reads SEHNR; CDR2 reads FQNEAQ (reference sequence). DNA for the CDR3: TGTGCCAGCAGCTTAGCGCTCAGGGGCTATGGCTACACCTTC. The encoded protein is CASSLALRGYGYTF.

The table lists this clonotype with a few counts. The V call is TRBV6-5, the J call TRBJ1-1, with 9 bases lining up with TRBD1. Germline assignment: CDR1 MNHEY and CDR2 SVGAGI. This CDR3 region has 14 residues. Germline trimming cut 4 bases from V and 3 bases from J; bases unmatched to any gene: 3. The CDR3 DNA is TGTGCCAGCAGTTCCGGGACAGGGTACACTGAAGCTTTCTTT. The encoded protein is CASSSGTGYTEAFF.

This clonotype was seen a handful of times. The chain links TRBV20-1 to TRBJ2-7; either TRBD1 or TRBD2 may supply D (6 bases each). Trimming shortened V by 1 base and J by 3 bases, and 19 bases separated the two germline ends. The CDR3 is 16 residues long. The germline V gene encodes CDR1 DFQATT and CDR2 SNEGSKA (reference sequence). CDR3 region: CSARAMTIGGIYEQYF. CDR3 DNA: TGCAGTGCTAGAGCGATGACAATCGGGGGCATCTACGAGCAGTACTTC.

The chain joins TRBV15 to TRBJ1-1, with D possibly being TRBD1 (6 bases). CDR1 is LNHNV and CDR2 is YYDKDF in the germline V gene (reference sequence). The length of the CDR3 is 19 residues. Trimming left V 3 bases short and J 4 bases short, with 27 bases between. For the CDR3, the DNA is TGTGCCACCAGCAGCTCCTTCCGGGACATCCCAAGTTGGAGCACTGAAGCTTTCTTT. Amino acid sequence: CATSSSFRDIPSWSTEAFF.

This chain joins TRBV7-9 and TRBJ2-1; TRBD2 matches 9 bases. V lost 4 bases and J lost 3; bases outside the gene matches: 16. Germline loops: CDR1 SEHNR, CDR2 FQNEAQ (reference sequence). There are 19 residues in the CDR3. The CDR3 DNA reads as TGTGCCAGCAGCTGGCCACGTGCGGGTGTTAGCGGGAGCTACAATGAGCAGTTCTTC. Translated: CASSWPRAGVSGSYNEQFF.

This clonotype has a count of ten or more. This chain connects TRBV5-1 to TRBJ2-5; D call uncertain. The CDR3 extends over 16 amino acids. V was pared by 2 bases and J by 5 bases, with 19 bases between. Germline CDR1 and CDR2: SGHRS and YFSETQ. The CDR3 coding sequence is TGCGCCAGCAGCTTCGATCCAGAGTCACCGGCGGAGACCCAGTACTTC. The encoded protein is CASSFDPESPAETQYF. Together with reference TRBV5-1 and TRBJ2-5, the CDR3 gives the full variable domain: KAGVTQTPRYLIKTRGQQVTLSCSPISGHRSVSWYQQTPGQGLQFLFEYFSETQRNKGNFPGRFSGRQFSNSRSEMNVSTLELGDSALYLCASSFDPESPAETQYFGPGTRLLVL.

The gene calls are TRBV7-3 and TRBJ2-3; tentatively, D is TRBD1 or TRBD2 (6 bases each). Trimming removed 2 bases at V and 2 bases at J, with 14 bases between. This CDR3 has 16 residues. The germline V gene has CDR1 SGHTA and CDR2 FQGTGA. DNA of the CDR3: TGTGCCAGCAGCTTAGAGATACGGGGGCTCACAGATACGCAGTATTTT. Its protein is CASSLEIRGLTDTQYF.